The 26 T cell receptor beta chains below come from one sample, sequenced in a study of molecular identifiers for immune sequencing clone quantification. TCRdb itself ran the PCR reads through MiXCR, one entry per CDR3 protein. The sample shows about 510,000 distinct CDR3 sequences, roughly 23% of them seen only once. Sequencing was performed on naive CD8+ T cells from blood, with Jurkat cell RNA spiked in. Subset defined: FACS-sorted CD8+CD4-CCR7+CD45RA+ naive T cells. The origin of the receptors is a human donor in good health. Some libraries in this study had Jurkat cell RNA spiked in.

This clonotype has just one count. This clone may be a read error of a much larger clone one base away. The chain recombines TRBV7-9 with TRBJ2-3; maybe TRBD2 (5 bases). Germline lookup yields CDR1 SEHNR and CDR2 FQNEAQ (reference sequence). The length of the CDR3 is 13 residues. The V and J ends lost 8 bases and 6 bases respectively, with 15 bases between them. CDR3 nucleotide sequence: TGTGCCAGCGGCCCCGAGGGAACTGATACGCAGTATTTT. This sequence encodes CASGPEGTDTQYF.

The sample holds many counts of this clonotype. Written as DNA, the CDR3 is TGCAGTGCTAGACTCCTAGCCTACGAGCAGTACTTC. Encoded protein: CSARLLAYEQYF. The chain combines TRBV20-1 with TRBJ2-7; D uncertain. Germline V gene lookup returns CDR1 DFQATT and CDR2 SNEGSKA (reference sequence). This CDR3 comprises 12 residues. V lost 2 bases, J lost 2 bases, and 7 bases lay in between.

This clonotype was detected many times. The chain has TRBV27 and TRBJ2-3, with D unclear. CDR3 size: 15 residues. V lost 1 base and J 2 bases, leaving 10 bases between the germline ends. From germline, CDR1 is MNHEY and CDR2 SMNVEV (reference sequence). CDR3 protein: CASSLFGRSTDTQYF. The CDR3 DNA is TGTGCCAGCAGTTTATTCGGCAGATCCACAGATACGCAGTATTTT.

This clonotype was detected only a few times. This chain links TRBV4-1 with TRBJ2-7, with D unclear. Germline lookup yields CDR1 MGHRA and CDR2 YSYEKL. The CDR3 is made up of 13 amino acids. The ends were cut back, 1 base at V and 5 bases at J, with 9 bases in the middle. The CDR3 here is CASSQARRDEQYF. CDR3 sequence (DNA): TGCGCCAGCAGCCAAGCCCGAAGGGACGAGCAGTACTTC.

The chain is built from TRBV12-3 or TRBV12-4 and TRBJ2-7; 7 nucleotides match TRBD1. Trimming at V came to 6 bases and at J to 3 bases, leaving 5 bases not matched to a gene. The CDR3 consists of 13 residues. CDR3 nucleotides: TGTGCCAGCAGCCCGACAGGGCACTACGAGCAGTACTTC. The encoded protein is CASSPTGHYEQYF.

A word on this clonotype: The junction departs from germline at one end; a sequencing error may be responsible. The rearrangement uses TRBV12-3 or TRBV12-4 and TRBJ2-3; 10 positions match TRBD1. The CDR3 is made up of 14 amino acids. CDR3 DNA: TGTGCCAGCAGTCCGGACAACTCCGGGACAGGGGATGCTTTT. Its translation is CASSPDNSGTGDAF.

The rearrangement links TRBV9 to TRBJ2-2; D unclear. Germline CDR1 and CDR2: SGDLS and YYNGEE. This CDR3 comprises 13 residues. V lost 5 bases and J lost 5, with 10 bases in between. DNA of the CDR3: TGTGCCAGCAGTCCCTCCGTGACCGGGGAGCTGTTTTTT. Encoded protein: CASSPSVTGELFF.

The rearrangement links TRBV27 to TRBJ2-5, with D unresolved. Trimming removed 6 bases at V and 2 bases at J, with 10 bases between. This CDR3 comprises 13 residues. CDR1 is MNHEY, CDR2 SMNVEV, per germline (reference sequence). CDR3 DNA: TGTGCCAGCAGCCCCGACCAACAAGAGACCCAGTACTTC. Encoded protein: CASSPDQQETQYF.

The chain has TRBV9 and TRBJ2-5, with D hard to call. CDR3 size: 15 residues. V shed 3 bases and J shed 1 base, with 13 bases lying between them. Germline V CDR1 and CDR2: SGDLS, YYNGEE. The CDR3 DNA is TGTGCCAGCAGCGCCCCATCCAGCCTCCAAGAGACCCAGTACTTC. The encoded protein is CASSAPSSLQETQYF.

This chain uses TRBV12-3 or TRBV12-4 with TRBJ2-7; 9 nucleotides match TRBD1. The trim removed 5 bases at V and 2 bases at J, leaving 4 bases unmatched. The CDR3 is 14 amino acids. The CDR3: CASSTDRGPYEQYF. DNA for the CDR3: TGTGCCAGCAGTACGGACAGGGGCCCCTACGAGCAGTACTTC.

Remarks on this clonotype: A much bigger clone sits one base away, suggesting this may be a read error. CDR3 coding DNA: TGTGCCGGGCAAGGCAGAGACACAGGTACGCAGTATTTT. As protein: CAGQGRDTGTQYF. The chain links TRBV12-3 or TRBV12-4 to TRBJ2-3, with TRBD1 as a possible D gene (5 bases). This CDR3 has 13 residues.

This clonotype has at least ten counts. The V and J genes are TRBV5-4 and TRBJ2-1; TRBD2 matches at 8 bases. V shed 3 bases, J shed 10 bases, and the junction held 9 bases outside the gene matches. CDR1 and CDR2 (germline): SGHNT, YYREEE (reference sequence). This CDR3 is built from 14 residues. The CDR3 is CASSWAGGAEEQFF. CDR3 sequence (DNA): TGTGCCAGCAGCTGGGCCGGGGGGGCCGAAGAGCAGTTCTTC.

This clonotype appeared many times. CDR3 coding DNA: TGTGCCAGCAGTGGTACTAGCGGGAGAGCCTACAATGAGCAGTTCTTC. Translated, it gives CASSGTSGRAYNEQFF. The chain carries TRBV25-1 and TRBJ2-1; 11 bases line up with TRBD2. CDR1 is MGHDK and CDR2 is SYGVNS in the germline V gene. The V segment lost 4 bases and the J segment 2 bases; nucleotides outside the gene matches: 4. The CDR3 has 16 amino acids.

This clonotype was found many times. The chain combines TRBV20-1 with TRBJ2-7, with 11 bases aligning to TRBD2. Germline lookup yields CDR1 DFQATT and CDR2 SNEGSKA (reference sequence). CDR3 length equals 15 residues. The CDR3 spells CSVTSGGSYDFEQYF. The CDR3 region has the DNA TGCAGCGTCACTAGCGGGGGCTCTTATGACTTCGAGCAGTACTTC.

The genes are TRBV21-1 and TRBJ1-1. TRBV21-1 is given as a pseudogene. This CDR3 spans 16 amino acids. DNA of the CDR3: TGTGCCAGCAGCCCTCGCCGGCCAACTCAAAATACTGAAGCTTTCTTT. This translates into CASSPRRPTQNTEAFF.

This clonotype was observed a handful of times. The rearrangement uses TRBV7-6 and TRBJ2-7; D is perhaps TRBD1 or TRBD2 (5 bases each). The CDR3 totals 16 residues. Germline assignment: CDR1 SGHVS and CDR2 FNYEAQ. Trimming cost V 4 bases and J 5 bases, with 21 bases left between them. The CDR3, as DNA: TGTGCCAGCAGCTCCCAGGGACCTTTTGTCGACCACGAGCAGTACTTC. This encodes CASSSQGPFVDHEQYF.

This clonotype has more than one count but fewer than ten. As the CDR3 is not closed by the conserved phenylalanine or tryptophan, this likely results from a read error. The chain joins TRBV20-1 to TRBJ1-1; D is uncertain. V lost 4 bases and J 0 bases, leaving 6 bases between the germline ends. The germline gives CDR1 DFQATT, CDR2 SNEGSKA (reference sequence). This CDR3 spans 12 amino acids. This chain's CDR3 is CSAMDLNTEAFS. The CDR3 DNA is TGCAGTGCTATGGACCTGAACACTGAAGCTTTCTCT.

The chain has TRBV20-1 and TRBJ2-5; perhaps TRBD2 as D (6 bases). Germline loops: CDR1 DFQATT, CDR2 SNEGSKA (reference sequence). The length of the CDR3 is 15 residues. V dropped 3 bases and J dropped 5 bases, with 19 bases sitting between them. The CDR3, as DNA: TGCAGTGCTAGGGATGGGGGTCTAGCGAAGGAGACCCAGTACTTC. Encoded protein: CSARDGGLAKETQYF.

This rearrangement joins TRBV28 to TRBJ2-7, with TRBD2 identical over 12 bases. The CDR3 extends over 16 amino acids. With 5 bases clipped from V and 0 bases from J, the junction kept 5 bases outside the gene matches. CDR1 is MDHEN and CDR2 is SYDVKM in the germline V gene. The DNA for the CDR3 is TGTGCCAGCAGTACTGGACTAGCGGGGCCCTCCTACGAGCAGTACTTC. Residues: CASSTGLAGPSYEQYF.

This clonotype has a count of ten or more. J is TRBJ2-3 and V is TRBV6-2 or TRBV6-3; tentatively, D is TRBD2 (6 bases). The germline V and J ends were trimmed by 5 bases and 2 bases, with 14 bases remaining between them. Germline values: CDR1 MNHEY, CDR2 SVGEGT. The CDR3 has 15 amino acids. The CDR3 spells CASSPPEGLTDTQYF. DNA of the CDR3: TGTGCCAGCAGTCCCCCGGAGGGACTCACAGATACGCAGTATTTT.

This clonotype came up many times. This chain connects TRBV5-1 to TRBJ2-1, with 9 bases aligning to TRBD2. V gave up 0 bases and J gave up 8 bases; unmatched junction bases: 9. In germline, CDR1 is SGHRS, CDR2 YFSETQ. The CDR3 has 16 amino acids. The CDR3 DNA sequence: TGCGCCAGCAGCTTGGAGGGGACTAGCCTGGGATATGAGCAGTTCTTC. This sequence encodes CASSLEGTSLGYEQFF.

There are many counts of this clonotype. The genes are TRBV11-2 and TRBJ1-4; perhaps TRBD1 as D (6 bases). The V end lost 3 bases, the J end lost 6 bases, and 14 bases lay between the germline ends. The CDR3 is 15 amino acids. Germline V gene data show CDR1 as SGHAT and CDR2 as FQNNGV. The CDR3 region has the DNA TGTGCCAGCAGCTTTATGGGGGGCGCGGATGAAAAACTGTTTTTT. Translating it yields CASSFMGGADEKLFF.

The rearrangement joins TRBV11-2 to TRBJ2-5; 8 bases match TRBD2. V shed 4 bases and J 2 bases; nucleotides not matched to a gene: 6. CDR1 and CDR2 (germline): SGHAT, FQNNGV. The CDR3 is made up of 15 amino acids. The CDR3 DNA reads TGTGCCAGCAGCTCAGGCGGGGGGCCTCAAGAGACCCAGTACTTC. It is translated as CASSSGGGPQETQYF. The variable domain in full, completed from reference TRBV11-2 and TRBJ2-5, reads EAGVAQSPRYKIIEKRQSVAFWCNPISGHATLYWYQQILGQGPKLLIQFQNNGVVDDSQLPKDRFSAERLKGVDSTLKIQPAKLEDSAVYLCASSSGGGPQETQYFGPGTRLLVL.

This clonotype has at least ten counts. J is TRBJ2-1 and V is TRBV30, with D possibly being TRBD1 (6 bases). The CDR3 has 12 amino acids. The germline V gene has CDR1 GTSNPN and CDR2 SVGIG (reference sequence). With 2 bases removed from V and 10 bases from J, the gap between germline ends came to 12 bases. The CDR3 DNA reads TGTGCCTGGAGTACAACAGGGTTCGAGCAGTTCTTC. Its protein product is CAWSTTGFEQFF.

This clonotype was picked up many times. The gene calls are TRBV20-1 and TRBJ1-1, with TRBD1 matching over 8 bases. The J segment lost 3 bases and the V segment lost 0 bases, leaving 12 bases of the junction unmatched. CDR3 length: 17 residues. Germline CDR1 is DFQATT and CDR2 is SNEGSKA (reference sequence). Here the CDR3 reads CSARDSGGAGYYTEAFF. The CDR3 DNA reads TGCAGTGCTAGAGATTCAGGGGGCGCCGGTTATTACACTGAAGCTTTCTTT.

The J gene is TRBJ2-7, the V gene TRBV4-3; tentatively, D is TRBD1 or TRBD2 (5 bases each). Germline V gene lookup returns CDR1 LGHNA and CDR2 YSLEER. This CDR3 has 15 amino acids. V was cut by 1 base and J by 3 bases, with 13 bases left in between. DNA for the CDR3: TGCGCCAGCAGCCAAGGGGCCCAGGGACGCTACGAGCAGTACTTC. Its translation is CASSQGAQGRYEQYF.